Listed below are T cell receptor beta chains from one sample, sequenced in a study of identifying expanded T cells in peripheral blood. The data were produced by immunoSEQ multiplex PCR, yet TCRdb's version contains in-frame clones alone and is incomplete. The sample has 120,000 or so clones, approximately 84% seen once. Source material: blood. All receptors come from a person between 18 and 69 years old in good health. The conserved cysteine and the conserved F or W are not part of the CDR3 here. D genes are given only for firm matches.

V: TRBV7-9
length: 12
D: .
J: TRBJ1-3
CDR3: ASSLEASGNTIY

V: TRBV5-6
length: 13
D: .
J: TRBJ2-3
CDR3: ASSLGRGGTDTQY

V: TRBV7-2
length: 13
D: .
J: TRBJ2-1
CDR3: ASSLQGGNFNEQF

V: TRBV4-3
length: 12
D: .
J: TRBJ1-6
CDR3: ASSQDQGNSPLH

V: TRBV30
length: 14
D: .
J: TRBJ1-1
CDR3: AWSGVGSRGLTEAF

V: TRBV7-2
length: 12
D: .
J: TRBJ1-2
CDR3: ASSLRETNGGYT

V: TRBV9
length: 13
D: TRBD1
J: TRBJ2-1
CDR3: ASSVAQGDVNEQF

V: TRBV7-9
length: 13
D: .
J: TRBJ2-1
CDR3: ASMGRTENYNEQF

V: TRBV30
length: 10
D: .
J: TRBJ2-3
CDR3: AWSKVSDTQY

V: TRBV5-5
length: 10
D: .
J: TRBJ2-7
CDR3: ASSHDTYEQY

V: TRBV21-1
length: 11
D: .
J: TRBJ1-2
CDR3: ASSKGRIGGYT

V: TRBV6-5
length: 13
D: .
J: TRBJ1-1
CDR3: ASSPVVGFYTEAF

V: TRBV12-1
length: 13
D: .
J: TRBJ1-1
CDR3: ASSFATGRNTEAF

V: TRBV5-1
length: 11
D: .
J: TRBJ1-2
CDR3: ASSFGPLYGYT

V: TRBV6-5
length: 12
D: TRBD1
J: TRBJ2-7
CDR3: ASADRDITYEQY

V: TRBV27
length: 9
D: .
J: TRBJ2-2
CDR3: ASRNTGELF

V: TRBV28
length: 17
D: TRBD1
J: TRBJ1-4
CDR3: ASSFPTRDREGLREKLF

V: TRBV6-5
length: 13
D: TRBD1
J: TRBJ2-7
CDR3: ASRNAGTGTYEQY

V: TRBV7-8
length: 10
D: .
J: TRBJ1-5
CDR3: ASSLAWGPQH

V: TRBV6-1
length: 17
D: .
J: TRBJ1-5
CDR3: ASSEEAGVVTLSNQPQH

V: TRBV5-4
length: 15
D: TRBD1
J: TRBJ2-3
CDR3: ASSRVTGGAGVDTQY

V: TRBV19
length: 9
D: .
J: TRBJ1-1
CDR3: ASGENTEAF

V: TRBV18
length: 11
D: .
J: TRBJ2-3
CDR3: ASSSPGWDTQY

V: TRBV5-1
length: 13
D: .
J: TRBJ2-3
CDR3: ASSLQSPSTDTQY

V: TRBV7-2
length: 13
D: .
J: TRBJ1-2
CDR3: ASSFRGGPRGGYT

V: TRBV6-1
length: 8
D: .
J: TRBJ1-2
CDR3: ASSETGYT

V: TRBV2
length: 12
D: TRBD1
J: TRBJ1-4
CDR3: ASMIDRVNEKLF

V: TRBV4-3
length: 12
D: .
J: TRBJ1-6
CDR3: ASSQDWVNSPLH

V: TRBV18
length: 12
D: .
J: TRBJ1-4
CDR3: ASSPDRNNEKLF

V: TRBV6-1
length: 13
D: .
J: TRBJ1-2
CDR3: ASRRSLIREYGYT

V: TRBV2
length: 11
D: .
J: TRBJ2-3
CDR3: ASSFQGTDTQY

V: TRBV11-3
length: 12
D: .
J: TRBJ2-7
CDR3: ASSLEGATYEQY

V: TRBV11-2
length: 10
D: .
J: TRBJ2-7
CDR3: ASSPRGPEQY

V: TRBV7-8
length: 14
D: TRBD1
J: TRBJ2-4
CDR3: ASSLRQGRPKNIQY

V: TRBV7-2
length: 12
D: .
J: TRBJ1-5
CDR3: ASSLSHSNQPQH

V: TRBV2
length: 15
D: .
J: TRBJ1-5
CDR3: ASASNRRAAFNQPQH

V: TRBV7-2
length: 11
D: .
J: TRBJ1-1
CDR3: ASTLLTGTEAF

V: TRBV4-1
length: 14
D: .
J: TRBJ2-6
CDR3: ASSQVAGGGANVLT

V: TRBV7-9
length: 12
D: .
J: TRBJ1-5
CDR3: ASSLAGAYQPQH

V: TRBV9
length: 13
D: TRBD2
J: TRBJ2-2
CDR3: ASSAGRVSTGELF

V: TRBV7-2
length: 12
D: .
J: TRBJ2-3
CDR3: ASSPRQSTDTQY

V: TRBV7-6
length: 15
D: TRBD2
J: TRBJ2-3
CDR3: ASSRAAGGVGTDTQY

V: TRBV9
length: 14
D: .
J: TRBJ2-1
CDR3: ASSDSPISSYNEQF

V: TRBV28
length: 11
D: TRBD1
J: TRBJ1-4
CDR3: AGRRQGTEKLF

V: TRBV7-9
length: 11
D: TRBD1
J: TRBJ1-2
CDR3: AQTPPQGEGYT

V: TRBV25-1
length: 11
D: TRBD1
J: TRBJ2-3
CDR3: ASRGQGTDTQY

V: TRBV25-1
length: 9
D: .
J: TRBJ2-7
CDR3: ASTRGREQY

V: TRBV5-1
length: 12
D: .
J: TRBJ1-4
CDR3: ASSNGQGYEKLF

V: TRBV6-5
length: 11
D: .
J: TRBJ2-7
CDR3: ASSGGINYEQY

V: TRBV7-2
length: 12
D: .
J: TRBJ2-7
CDR3: ASSLEGWSYEQY

V: TRBV25-1
length: 12
D: TRBD1
J: TRBJ1-2
CDR3: ASSPRTGNYGYT

V: TRBV23-1
length: 13
D: .
J: TRBJ2-5
CDR3: ASSQQTQYQETQY

V: TRBV7-9
length: 14
D: .
J: TRBJ1-2
CDR3: ASSLLGTQKTHGYT